This is a list of T cell receptor beta chains from one sample in a study of T cell repertoires in cytomegalovirus infection. Antigens for these TCRs are unknown. MiXCR, run by TCRdb on the reads, gives a single entry per CDR3 protein. Of some 940,000 distinct CDR3 sequences in the sample, roughly 30% were seen once. Sequencing used cultured CD8+ T cells from PBMCs, obtained from culture after CMV antigen stimulation. The receptors originated from a human donor in good health (CMV status not recorded). Some clones in this sample may be carry-over from other donors' samples. The CDR3 runs from the conserved cysteine through the conserved F or W. The D gene is left open where the match is weak. The size field is filled for only some rows; it gives once, few, many or a size class.

V gene	clone size	D gene	J gene	CDR3 DNA	CDR3 protein
TRBV20-1	once	.	TRBJ2-3	TGCAGTGCTAGAGATCGGCGGGGTCCAGATACGCAGTATTTT	CSARDRRGPDTQYF
TRBV9	few	.	TRBJ1-3	TGTGCCAGCAGCGTAGGACAGACCGACACCATATATTTT	CASSVGQTDTIYF
TRBV7-6	few	.	TRBJ2-2	TGTGCCAGCAGCTTAGTTGACGGGGCCGGGGAGCTGTTTTTT	CASSLVDGAGELFF
TRBV9	once	.	TRBJ1-2	TGTGCCAACATAAAGGGTTCCAGCTACACCTTC	CANIKGSSYTF
TRBV5-4	.	.	TRBJ1-2	TGTGCCAGCAGCTTGGTAAGCGCTGGGCCTAACTATGGCTACACCTTC	CASSLVSAGPNYGYTF
TRBV28	.	.	TRBJ2-4	TGTGCCAGCAGTCCTAGGACAGACCAATATCGGAACATTCAGTACTTC	CASSPRTDQYRNIQYF
TRBV6-5	.	.	TRBJ1-3	TGTGCCAGCAGGGAAGCTGGAAACACCATATATTTT	CASREAGNTIYF
TRBV20-1	.	.	TRBJ2-7	TGCAGTGCCAGTCCCTTAGAGACCTACGAGCAGTACTTC	CSASPLETYEQYF
TRBV4-1	few	TRBD1	TRBJ2-1	TGCGCCAGCAGCCAAATGGGGGTACCGGGACAGGGGATCAATGAGCAGTTCTTC	CASSQMGVPGQGINEQFF
TRBV4-1	.	.	TRBJ2-1	TGCGCCAGCAGCCAAGAAGGGGCGGGAAATGAGCAGTTCTTC	CASSQEGAGNEQFF
TRBV15	few	.	TRBJ1-4	TGTGCCACCAGCAGAGATAGGTCAACTAATGAAAAACTGTTTTTT	CATSRDRSTNEKLFF
TRBV20-1	.	TRBD1	TRBJ2-3	TGCAGTGCTAGCCTCCGGGACAGGCTGACAGATACGCAGTATTTT	CSASLRDRLTDTQYF
TRBV28	.	.	TRBJ2-5	TGTGCCAGCAGTTTATTGGGGACTCCCGGGGAAGAGACCCAGTACTTC	CASSLLGTPGEETQYF
TRBV6-6	few	.	TRBJ1-4	TGTGCCAGCAGACCTACAGGGCTCGCTAATGAAAAACTGTTTTTT	CASRPTGLANEKLFF
TRBV4-1	once	TRBD2	TRBJ2-7	TGTGCCAGCAACCAGAAGGCGGTCTCCGGGACTAGCGGTAGGGAGCAGTACTTC	CASNQKAVSGTSGREQYF
TRBV27	.	TRBD1	TRBJ2-3	TGTGCCAGCAGTCCAGGACAGGGATCGTACTCAGATACGCAGTATTTT	CASSPGQGSYSDTQYF
TRBV6-2/TRBV6-3	.	.	TRBJ1-2	TGTGCCAGCAGTTACGTATACGGTGGGGATGGCTACACCTTC	CASSYVYGGDGYTF
TRBV10-3	.	TRBD1	TRBJ2-3	TGTGCCATCAGTGGATCCACACAGGGGCTTAACACAGATACGCAGTATTTT	CAISGSTQGLNTDTQYF
TRBV7-9	.	.	TRBJ2-7	TGTGCCAGCAGCTCCCCCCTTTATTACGAGCAGTACTTC	CASSSPLYYEQYF
TRBV7-2	many	TRBD1	TRBJ1-1	TGTGCCAGCAGCTTAAGGGACAGGTACATGAACACTGAAGCTTTCTTT	CASSLRDRYMNTEAFF
TRBV7-2	many	.	TRBJ2-7	TGTGCCAGCAGCTTAGCCAATCCTACAGGGCGCCCCTACGAGCAGTACTTC	CASSLANPTGRPYEQYF
TRBV4-1	.	.	TRBJ2-7	TGCGCCAGCAGCCAAGTTGACAGTGGTACCGAGCAGTACTTC	CASSQVDSGTEQYF
TRBV4-1	few	.	TRBJ2-1	TGCGCCAGCAGCCAAGAGGGAGGCCAGGCTTCCTACAATGAGCAGTTCTTC	CASSQEGGQASYNEQFF
TRBV7-8	many	.	TRBJ2-4	TGTGCCAGCAGCATAAACAGGGAGCAGTACTTC	CASSINREQYF
TRBV6-2/TRBV6-3	many	TRBD1	TRBJ2-1	TGTGCCAGCAGTTACTCCGCGACAGGGTCCTACAATGAGCAGTTCTTC	CASSYSATGSYNEQFF
TRBV7-9	.	.	TRBJ1-1	TGTGCCAGCAGCTTATCCGACCGAGGACCGATGAACACTGAAGCTTTCTTT	CASSLSDRGPMNTEAFF
TRBV27	.	TRBD1	TRBJ1-2	TGTGCCAGCAGTACACAGGGGATGCACTATGGCTACACCTTC	CASSTQGMHYGYTF
TRBV7-9	many	.	TRBJ1-1	TGTGCCAGCAGCACCCCGACACCATTTGAAGCTTTCTTT	CASSTPTPFEAFF
TRBV19	.	.	TRBJ2-2	TGTGCCAGTAGTGTTGGACAGAACACCGGGGAGCTGTTTTTT	CASSVGQNTGELFF
TRBV6-1	.	.	TRBJ1-1	TGTGCCAGCAGTTACAATGGTCCTGAAGTTTTCTTT	CASSYNGPEVFF
TRBV6-5	few	.	TRBJ1-3	TGTGCCAGCAGTTACTCCGTCGGCTCTGGAAACACCATATATTTT	CASSYSVGSGNTIYF
TRBV5-1	.	.	TRBJ2-1	TGCGCCAGCAGCACCTACGGACCGAGCTCCTACAATGAGCAGTTCTTC	CASSTYGPSSYNEQFF
TRBV4-1	.	TRBD2	TRBJ2-1	TGCGCCAGCAGCCAAGCCCCATTCGCTAGCGGGGGACGGGATGAGCAGTTCTTC	CASSQAPFASGGRDEQFF
TRBV7-6	.	.	TRBJ2-1	TGTGCCAGCAGCACCCCCGACAGACATGAGCAGTTCTTC	CASSTPDRHEQFF
TRBV14	.	.	TRBJ1-2	TGTGCCAGCAGCCAAGAGATCGGCACTAACTATGGCTACACCTTC	CASSQEIGTNYGYTF
TRBV20-1	few	TRBD1	TRBJ1-3	TGCAGTGCTAGAGGCCCCCAGGGGGCTGGAAACACCATATATTTT	CSARGPQGAGNTIYF
TRBV20-1	.	.	TRBJ1-2	TGCAGTGCTAGTACAACGGGGGCGTCGAGTCTACCAGACTATGGCTACACCTTC	CSASTTGASSLPDYGYTF
TRBV11-3	few	.	TRBJ2-2	TGTGCCAGCAGCTTTGAAATCGGGGAGCTGTTTTTT	CASSFEIGELFF
TRBV7-6	many	.	TRBJ2-2	TGTGCCAGCAGCTCTACAGGAGTGAACACCGGGGAGCTGTTTTTT	CASSSTGVNTGELFF
TRBV4-1	once	.	TRBJ1-5	TGCGCCAGCAGCCAAGATTGGGGGGCAGGTCAGCCCCAGCATTTT	CASSQDWGAGQPQHF
TRBV27	.	.	TRBJ1-2	TGTGCCAGCAGTTGGGGGGAGGGAATTAACTATGGCTACACCTTC	CASSWGEGINYGYTF
TRBV19	few	.	TRBJ1-2	TGTGCCAGTACCCTGGACGGAGGATTCTATGGCTACACCTTC	CASTLDGGFYGYTF
TRBV29-1	.	.	TRBJ1-4	TGCAGCGTTGCCCCCTTGAATAATGAAAAACTGTTTTTT	CSVAPLNNEKLFF
TRBV27	.	.	TRBJ1-4	TGTGCCAGCAGTTTATCGAATCGGGGGCGCGCTAATGAAAAACTGTTTTTT	CASSLSNRGRANEKLFF
TRBV11-2	once	.	TRBJ1-2	TGTGCCAGCAGCTTAGAATGGGAGACCGGCTACACCTTC	CASSLEWETGYTF
TRBV7-9	few	.	TRBJ1-2	TGTGCCAGCACCCGGCCCCGGGAGGGCTACACCTTC	CASTRPREGYTF
TRBV24-1	.	.	TRBJ2-2	TGTGCCACCAGTGATTTCGGCAGAACCGGGGAGCTGTTTTTT	CATSDFGRTGELFF
TRBV12-3/TRBV12-4	few	.	TRBJ1-5	TGTGCCAGCACTTACGGGGGCGATCAGCCCCAGCATTTT	CASTYGGDQPQHF